Listed below are T cell receptor beta chains from one sample, sequenced in a study of blood T cells in healthy people across ages. TCRdb recomputed calls from the 5' RACE reads with MiXCR, one row per CDR3 protein. The sample comprises 750,000 to 850,000 distinct CDR3 sequences, just under 25% of which are singletons, and approximately 3.7% rests with the top ten. This same sample was also part of a study on T cells of mothers and their children.

The sample taken for sequencing was blood. These receptors all come from a boy aged 5-17 years in good health. Both conserved end residues are part of each CDR3. Each record gives: D gene, J gene, clone size, V gene, CDR3 protein, CDR3 DNA. The D gene is left open where the match is weak. Size tells how often a clone was seen (once, few, many) or the class of an expanded clone, and some rows leave it out.

D gene: TRBD1; J gene: TRBJ2-7; clone size: NA; V gene: TRBV9; CDR3 protein: CASSPGEDRGSEEQYF; CDR3 DNA: TGTGCCAGCAGCCCCGGGGAGGACAGGGGCTCTGAGGAGCAGTACTTC
D gene: NA; J gene: TRBJ2-5; clone size: few; V gene: TRBV28; CDR3 protein: CASSFPAFQETQYF; CDR3 DNA: TGTGCCAGCAGTTTTCCAGCGTTCCAAGAGACCCAGTACTTC
D gene: NA; J gene: TRBJ2-6; clone size: few; V gene: TRBV5-1; CDR3 protein: CASSLVGAAVSGADVLTF; CDR3 DNA: TGCGCCAGCAGCTTGGTCGGGGCAGCGGTGTCTGGGGCCGACGTCCTGACTTTC
D gene: NA; J gene: TRBJ2-5; clone size: few; V gene: TRBV28; CDR3 protein: CASSPVLGGRAPF; CDR3 DNA: TGTGCCAGCAGTCCCGTTTTGGGGGGCAGGGCCCCCTTC
D gene: NA; J gene: TRBJ2-5; clone size: NA; V gene: TRBV12-3/TRBV12-4; CDR3 protein: CASSLGGRATQYF; CDR3 DNA: TGTGCCAGCAGTTTGGGGGGCAGGGCGACCCAGTACTTC
D gene: TRBD2; J gene: TRBJ2-7; clone size: NA; V gene: TRBV9; CDR3 protein: CACSGREGLGGQYF; CDR3 DNA: TGTGCCTGCAGCGGACGGGAGGGCTTGGGCGGGCAGTACTTC
D gene: NA; J gene: TRBJ1-5; clone size: few; V gene: TRBV4-1; CDR3 protein: CASSQHPSRGDSNQPQHF; CDR3 DNA: TGCGCCAGCAGCCAGCATCCCTCCAGGGGCGATAGCAATCAGCCCCAGCATTTT
D gene: TRBD1; J gene: TRBJ2-7; clone size: few; V gene: TRBV6-2/TRBV6-3; CDR3 protein: CASRKRTGGAYEQYF; CDR3 DNA: TGTGCCAGCAGAAAACGGACAGGGGGAGCCTACGAGCAGTACTTC
D gene: NA; J gene: TRBJ2-2; clone size: NA; V gene: TRBV9; CDR3 protein: CASSVGTVLNTGELFF; CDR3 DNA: TGTGCCAGCAGCGTAGGCACGGTTTTGAACACCGGGGAGCTGTTTTTT
D gene: NA; J gene: TRBJ2-2; clone size: NA; V gene: TRBV7-2; CDR3 protein: CASSLAPGPGELFF; CDR3 DNA: TGTGCCAGCAGCTTAGCTCCGGGCCCCGGGGAGCTGTTTTTT
D gene: NA; J gene: TRBJ2-7; clone size: many; V gene: TRBV18; CDR3 protein: CASSPPPGSYEQYF; CDR3 DNA: TGTGCCAGCTCACCACCGCCGGGGAGCTACGAGCAGTACTTC
D gene: NA; J gene: TRBJ1-1; clone size: NA; V gene: TRBV28; CDR3 protein: CASSPLEEGNTEAFF; CDR3 DNA: TGTGCCAGCAGTCCCCTCGAGGAAGGGAACACTGAAGCTTTCTTT
D gene: TRBD2; J gene: TRBJ2-5; clone size: NA; V gene: TRBV12-3/TRBV12-4; CDR3 protein: CASSPRLGSGEETQYF; CDR3 DNA: TGTGCCAGCAGCCCCCGTTTGGGTAGCGGGGAAGAGACCCAGTACTTC
D gene: NA; J gene: TRBJ2-7; clone size: few; V gene: TRBV2; CDR3 protein: CASSQRVSYEQYF; CDR3 DNA: TGTGCCAGCAGCCAGCGGGTCTCCTACGAGCAGTACTTC
D gene: NA; J gene: TRBJ2-5; clone size: NA; V gene: TRBV12-3/TRBV12-4; CDR3 protein: CASRRLAYQETQYF; CDR3 DNA: TGTGCCAGCAGGCGACTCGCGTACCAAGAGACCCAGTACTTC
D gene: NA; J gene: TRBJ1-4; clone size: many; V gene: TRBV20-1; CDR3 protein: CSASNRLEKLFF; CDR3 DNA: TGCAGTGCTTCAAACCGACTTGAAAAACTGTTTTTT
D gene: NA; J gene: TRBJ1-3; clone size: few; V gene: TRBV11-1; CDR3 protein: CASKKGRGSGGSGNTIYF; CDR3 DNA: TGTGCCAGCAAGAAGGGACGAGGGAGCGGAGGAAGTGGAAACACCATATATTTT
D gene: NA; J gene: TRBJ2-7; clone size: few; V gene: TRBV20-1; CDR3 protein: CSARDPDSLTYEQYF; CDR3 DNA: TGCAGTGCTAGAGATCCTGACAGCCTAACCTACGAGCAGTACTTC
D gene: NA; J gene: TRBJ2-7; clone size: many; V gene: TRBV7-9; CDR3 protein: CASSQIDSYEQYF; CDR3 DNA: TGTGCCAGCAGCCAGATCGACAGCTACGAGCAGTACTTC
D gene: NA; J gene: TRBJ2-1; clone size: NA; V gene: TRBV21-1; CDR3 protein: CASTPGTSGRFSSYNEQFF; CDR3 DNA: TGTGCCAGCACTCCTGGGACTAGCGGGAGATTCTCGTCCTACAATGAGCAGTTCTTC
D gene: NA; J gene: TRBJ2-7; clone size: NA; V gene: TRBV28; CDR3 protein: CASSEPGAGDYEQYF; CDR3 DNA: TGTGCCAGCAGTGAACCGGGAGCTGGCGACTACGAGCAGTACTTC
D gene: NA; J gene: TRBJ1-6; clone size: NA; V gene: TRBV5-1; CDR3 protein: CASSAGNPHSPLHF; CDR3 DNA: TGCGCCAGCAGCGCCGGGAACCCCCATTCACCCCTCCACTTT
D gene: NA; J gene: TRBJ2-7; clone size: NA; V gene: TRBV6-6; CDR3 protein: CASSSTGSPYEQYF; CDR3 DNA: TGTGCCAGCAGTTCGACGGGGAGTCCCTACGAGCAGTACTTC
D gene: TRBD2; J gene: TRBJ2-4; clone size: few; V gene: TRBV15; CDR3 protein: CATSRERDPKNIQYF; CDR3 DNA: TGTGCCACCAGCCGAGAGCGGGACCCGAAAAACATTCAGTACTTC
D gene: TRBD2; J gene: TRBJ2-5; clone size: NA; V gene: TRBV7-2; CDR3 protein: CASSSRTSGAQQTQYF; CDR3 DNA: TGTGCCAGCAGCTCCCGGACTAGCGGAGCCCAACAGACCCAGTACTTC
D gene: TRBD2; J gene: TRBJ2-1; clone size: NA; V gene: TRBV20-1; CDR3 protein: CSARNGLAGRNEQFF; CDR3 DNA: TGCAGTGCTAGAAATGGACTAGCGGGAAGGAATGAGCAGTTCTTC
D gene: NA; J gene: TRBJ2-7; clone size: few; V gene: TRBV28; CDR3 protein: CASSSGQRPYEQYF; CDR3 DNA: TGTGCCAGCAGTTCCGGACAGCGACCCTACGAGCAGTACTTC
D gene: NA; J gene: TRBJ1-5; clone size: NA; V gene: TRBV30; CDR3 protein: CAWIQAHGQPQHF; CDR3 DNA: TGTGCCTGGATTCAAGCCCATGGGCAGCCCCAGCATTTT
D gene: NA; J gene: TRBJ1-5; clone size: few; V gene: TRBV6-2/TRBV6-3; CDR3 protein: CASSYWGSGNQPQHF; CDR3 DNA: TGTGCCAGCAGTTACTGGGGGTCGGGCAATCAGCCCCAGCATTTT
D gene: NA; J gene: TRBJ2-7; clone size: many; V gene: TRBV29-1; CDR3 protein: CSVVVEGSPYEQYF; CDR3 DNA: TGCAGCGTTGTGGTGGAGGGGAGCCCCTACGAGCAGTACTTC
D gene: NA; J gene: TRBJ1-2; clone size: NA; V gene: TRBV20-1; CDR3 protein: CSASIRSPLYGYTF; CDR3 DNA: TGCAGTGCTAGTATCCGGAGCCCCCTTTATGGCTACACCTTC
D gene: TRBD1; J gene: TRBJ1-1; clone size: NA; V gene: TRBV27; CDR3 protein: CASSFMRDRGARNTEAFF; CDR3 DNA: TGTGCCAGCAGTTTCATGAGGGACAGGGGGGCTAGAAACACTGAAGCTTTCTTT
D gene: TRBD2; J gene: TRBJ2-7; clone size: NA; V gene: TRBV28; CDR3 protein: CASSSPSGRSLYEQYF; CDR3 DNA: TGTGCCAGCAGTTCCCCTAGCGGGAGAAGTTTATACGAGCAGTACTTC
D gene: NA; J gene: TRBJ1-2; clone size: NA; V gene: TRBV7-9; CDR3 protein: CASSLQELHGYTF; CDR3 DNA: TGTGCCAGCAGCCTACAGGAACTGCATGGCTACACCTTC
D gene: TRBD1; J gene: TRBJ1-1; clone size: NA; V gene: TRBV5-1; CDR3 protein: CASSYDRGLSEGTEAFF; CDR3 DNA: TGCGCCAGCAGCTACGACAGGGGGCTGAGTGAGGGCACTGAAGCTTTCTTT
D gene: TRBD1; J gene: TRBJ1-1; clone size: NA; V gene: TRBV3-1; CDR3 protein: CASSQVRGRNTKAFF; CDR3 DNA: TGTGCCAGCAGCCAAGTAAGGGGGCGGAACACTAAAGCTTTCTTT
D gene: TRBD1; J gene: TRBJ1-1; clone size: NA; V gene: TRBV4-3; CDR3 protein: CASSPILQGARVAFF; CDR3 DNA: TGCGCCAGCAGCCCCATATTACAGGGGGCCAGGGTAGCTTTCTTT
D gene: NA; J gene: TRBJ2-5; clone size: few; V gene: TRBV11-2; CDR3 protein: CASSPGLADARETQYF; CDR3 DNA: TGTGCCAGCAGCCCCGGGTTAGCGGATGCCAGGGAGACCCAGTACTTC
D gene: NA; J gene: TRBJ2-5; clone size: NA; V gene: TRBV20-1; CDR3 protein: CSARVPPGAQETQYF; CDR3 DNA: TGCAGTGCTAGAGTACCCCCGGGCGCCCAAGAGACCCAGTACTTC
D gene: NA; J gene: TRBJ2-1; clone size: few; V gene: TRBV7-3; CDR3 protein: CASSLRGSGLFRDEQFF; CDR3 DNA: TGTGCCAGCAGCTTAAGGGGGAGCGGACTCTTTAGGGATGAGCAGTTCTTC
D gene: TRBD1; J gene: TRBJ2-7; clone size: many; V gene: TRBV20-1; CDR3 protein: CSAEDRESSYEQYF; CDR3 DNA: TGCAGTGCAGAAGACAGGGAGAGCTCCTACGAGCAGTACTTC
D gene: NA; J gene: TRBJ2-5; clone size: few; V gene: TRBV2; CDR3 protein: CASSDRWTRETQYF; CDR3 DNA: TGTGCCAGCAGTGACCGGTGGACCAGAGAGACCCAGTACTTC
D gene: TRBD2; J gene: TRBJ2-4; clone size: few; V gene: TRBV27; CDR3 protein: CASMGGPTSLAKNIQYF; CDR3 DNA: TGTGCCAGCATGGGCGGACCGACTAGCTTGGCCAAAAACATTCAGTACTTC
D gene: NA; J gene: TRBJ2-3; clone size: few; V gene: TRBV12-3/TRBV12-4; CDR3 protein: CASSLEETDTQYF; CDR3 DNA: TGTGCCAGCAGTTTAGAGGAGACAGATACGCAGTATTTT
D gene: TRBD2; J gene: TRBJ2-1; clone size: NA; V gene: TRBV20-1; CDR3 protein: CSAASGGGFSDEQFF; CDR3 DNA: TGCAGTGCTGCAAGCGGGGGGGGGTTCAGCGATGAGCAGTTCTTC
D gene: TRBD2; J gene: TRBJ2-5; clone size: few; V gene: TRBV20-1; CDR3 protein: CSPAGGGIQETQYF; CDR3 DNA: TGCAGTCCGGCCGGCGGGGGAATCCAAGAGACCCAGTACTTC
D gene: NA; J gene: TRBJ1-6; clone size: few; V gene: TRBV6-1; CDR3 protein: CASSPGTINSPLHF; CDR3 DNA: TGTGCCAGCAGTCCTGGGACGATTAATTCACCCCTCCACTTT
D gene: TRBD2; J gene: TRBJ2-7; clone size: NA; V gene: TRBV20-1; CDR3 protein: CSVPLAAYEQYF; CDR3 DNA: TGCAGTGTCCCTCTAGCGGCTTACGAGCAGTACTTC
D gene: TRBD2; J gene: TRBJ2-3; clone size: few; V gene: TRBV25-1; CDR3 protein: CASSKNSGSFTDTQYF; CDR3 DNA: TGTGCCAGCAGTAAAAATAGCGGGAGTTTTACAGATACGCAGTATTTT
D gene: TRBD2; J gene: TRBJ2-1; clone size: NA; V gene: TRBV29-1; CDR3 protein: CSIHTRTSRYNEQFF; CDR3 DNA: TGCAGCATCCACACTCGGACTAGCAGGTACAATGAGCAGTTCTTC
D gene: TRBD1; J gene: TRBJ1-5; clone size: NA; V gene: TRBV7-9; CDR3 protein: CACSRQGDLNQPQHF; CDR3 DNA: TGTGCCTGCAGTCGACAGGGGGACCTCAATCAGCCCCAGCATTTT
D gene: NA; J gene: TRBJ2-1; clone size: few; V gene: TRBV28; CDR3 protein: CASSDPYNNEQFF; CDR3 DNA: TGTGCCAGCAGCGACCCTTACAACAATGAGCAGTTCTTC
D gene: NA; J gene: TRBJ1-2; clone size: few; V gene: TRBV29-1; CDR3 protein: CSVAEIGYTF; CDR3 DNA: TGCAGCGTTGCCGAAATTGGCTACACCTTC
D gene: NA; J gene: TRBJ2-7; clone size: few; V gene: TRBV5-6; CDR3 protein: CASSLGGQPSSYEQYF; CDR3 DNA: TGTGCCAGCAGCTTGGGCGGGCAGCCGAGCTCCTACGAGCAGTACTTC
D gene: NA; J gene: TRBJ1-1; clone size: NA; V gene: TRBV4-3; CDR3 protein: CASSRGLNRAINTEAFF; CDR3 DNA: TGCGCCAGCAGCCGAGGTCTCAACAGGGCTATCAACACTGAAGCTTTCTTT
D gene: NA; J gene: TRBJ2-5; clone size: NA; V gene: TRBV7-9; CDR3 protein: CASSLQLVRAVEQYF; CDR3 DNA: TGTGCCAGCAGCTTACAATTGGTCAGGGCCGTGGAGCAGTACTTC
D gene: TRBD1; J gene: TRBJ2-3; clone size: NA; V gene: TRBV12-3/TRBV12-4; CDR3 protein: CASRTGTVGADTQYF; CDR3 DNA: TGTGCCAGCAGAACCGGGACAGTCGGCGCAGATACGCAGTATTTT
D gene: NA; J gene: TRBJ2-2; clone size: NA; V gene: TRBV6-2/TRBV6-3; CDR3 protein: CASRLIGELFF; CDR3 DNA: TGTGCCAGCAGACTAATCGGGGAGCTGTTTTTT
D gene: NA; J gene: TRBJ2-3; clone size: few; V gene: TRBV28; CDR3 protein: CASPLSTDTQYF; CDR3 DNA: TGTGCCAGCCCGCTTAGCACAGATACGCAGTATTTT